This T cell receptor beta chain derives from a study of T cell repertoires in aging, cancer and after chemotherapy. Peripheral blood genomic DNA, not sorted cells or RNA, was the template. TRB rearrangements spanning V, D and J were amplified using mixed TRB-A/B primers. MiXCR, run by TCRdb on the multiplex PCR reads, gives a single entry per CDR3 protein. The sample has approximately 3,900 distinct CDR3 sequences, around 44% seen once; the top ten hold about 63%. This clonotype was seen only a few times. Looked up from germline, CDR1 is DFQATT and CDR2 is SNEGSKA (reference sequence). The CDR3 is 11 residues long. V was clipped by 6 bases and J by 3 bases, with 8 bases between them.

The TCR was taken from a human donor with a solid tumor. Sequencing was done on a sample of blood. The chain links TRBV20-1 to TRBJ1-2, with a tentative D call TRBD1 (6 bases). The CDR3 region has the DNA TGCAGTGCGACAGGAGACTATGGCTACACCTTC. As protein: CSATGDYGYTF.